The T cell receptor (beta chain) under discussion was sequenced for a study of OX40 agonist ivuxolimab in advanced cancers. About the investigation overall: Ivuxolimab was a fully human IgG2 agonistic monoclonal antibody targeting the costimulatory receptor OX40 (CD134). Patients were allowed to have had prior anti-PD-1, anti-PD-L1 or anti-CTLA-4 therapy, and approximately 40% of the dose-escalation patients had been treated with checkpoint inhibitors. Peripheral TCRbeta sequencing aimed to test whether ivuxolimab altered TCR sequence diversity and caused clonal T-cell expansion. The paper reports the monotherapy dose-escalation portion (N ≈ 52 patients) of the phase I ivuxolimab trial. Partial responses were achieved by three dose-escalation patients, of whom one had hepatocellular carcinoma and two had cutaneous melanoma. Among the roughly 54 dose-escalation patients, approximately 20 had hepatocellular carcinoma, some 15 melanoma, 9 renal cell carcinoma and 9 head and neck cancer. In the dose-escalation cohort, more than 80% of patients were male, and the mean age was approximately 60 years with a range of about 20 to 80. Intravenous ivuxolimab was administered to patients every 2 weeks at six dose levels: 0.01, 0.1, 0.3, 1.5, 3 and 10 mg/kg.

Study-wide findings and limitations: Clonal expansion of both CD4+ and CD8+ blood T cells was observed from baseline to week 6 at doses 0.1 to 3.0 mg/kg. Antigen specificity was not determined for the clonally expanded peripheral T cells. On average, CD8+ T cells showed more expanded clones than CD4+ T cells after ivuxolimab. Low levels of normalized T-cell clonal expansion were also seen in some patients who did not respond. In the 0.1-3.0 mg/kg groups, partial responders had among the lowest normalized peripheral clonal expansion, particularly in CD8+ T cells.

A note on this clone: Its antigen has not been determined. Qualities for individual bases were not recorded, and no much larger clone is one base off.

Its CDR3 holds 17 amino acids, cysteine through phenylalanine. Here the CDR3 DNA is all that survives: 51 bases in frame from base 1. For CDR1 and CDR2, the germline V gene (reference sequence) lists LNHDA and SQIVND. V and J are truncated by 5 bases and 3 bases respectively, leaving an intervening sequence of 20 bases. For sequencing of the TCRbeta CDR3 region, genomic DNA was extracted from the sorted cells. The immunoSEQ Assay was used for sequencing of TCRbeta CDR3 regions. This immuneACCESS table, as held by TCRdb, lists in-frame sequences with V and J called but not all clones. Of the missing ones, under half trace to an unresolved V gene in checked studies; the others have no known cause. Within this sample are fewer than 30,000 clones, with around nine tenths of them counted one time only. The biggest ten clones account for about 20% of the sample. Patients with autoimmune disease history or receiving systemic immunosuppression were excluded from the trial. Peripheral blood for TCR sequencing was collected from all dose cohorts at baseline, on cycle 4 day 1, and on cycle 7 day 1. The samples were drawn from a first-in-human, open-label, multicenter phase I dose-escalation trial of ivuxolimab. Adults with locally advanced or metastatic head and neck squamous cell, hepatocellular, melanoma or renal cell carcinoma were enrolled in the trial. Before TCR sequencing, CD4+ and CD8+ T cells were separately sorted from peripheral blood.

Sequencing used CD4+ or CD8+ T cells sorted from blood, obtained in a trial of the OX40 agonist ivuxolimab. Recombination connected TRBV19 to TRBJ2-1, with TRBD2 perhaps the D gene, on 6 matching bases. The sequence came from an adult with an advanced solid tumor such as melanoma, head and neck, liver or kidney cancer. The DNA reads as follows: TGTGCCAGTAGTCCGACCTCGGGGGATCGTTACTACAATGAGCAGTTCTTC. The resulting protein is CASSPTSGDRYYNEQFF.